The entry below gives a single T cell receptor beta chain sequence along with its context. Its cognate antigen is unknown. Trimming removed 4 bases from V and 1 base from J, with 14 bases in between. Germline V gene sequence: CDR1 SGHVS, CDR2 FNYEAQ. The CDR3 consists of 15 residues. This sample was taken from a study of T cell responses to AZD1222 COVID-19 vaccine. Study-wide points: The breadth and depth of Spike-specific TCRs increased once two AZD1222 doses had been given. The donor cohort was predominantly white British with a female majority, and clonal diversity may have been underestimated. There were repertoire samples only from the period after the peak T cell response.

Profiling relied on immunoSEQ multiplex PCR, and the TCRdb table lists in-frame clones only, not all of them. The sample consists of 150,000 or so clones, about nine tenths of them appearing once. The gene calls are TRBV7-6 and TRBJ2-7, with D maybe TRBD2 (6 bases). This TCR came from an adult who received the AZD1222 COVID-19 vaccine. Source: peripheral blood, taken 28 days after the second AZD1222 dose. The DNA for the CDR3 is TGTGCCAGCAGCTCCTACGGGACTTCTTCCTACGAGCAGTACTTC. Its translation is CASSSYGTSSYEQYF.